This is a list of T cell receptor beta chains from one sample in a study of beta chain features in type 1 diabetes. Here immunoSEQ multiplex PCR was the method, and the copy in TCRdb shows in-frame clones only, minus some. This sample has approximately 17,000 clones, with about 70% found just once. The sample comprised stem cell memory CD4+ T cells from blood. The receptor set was obtained from a young man with type 1 diabetes. CDR3s include the opening cysteine and the closing phenylalanine or tryptophan. D genes are given only for firm matches. The size of a clone is reported for some rows only, either as once, few or many, or as a class for expanded clones.

D gene | J gene | clone size | V gene | CDR3 DNA | CDR3 protein
TRBD1 | TRBJ2-1 | . | TRBV11-2 | TGTGCCAGCAGCCGCACCTCCGGGACAGGGGGCGGTGAGCAGTTCTTC | CASSRTSGTGGGEQFF
. | TRBJ2-5 | . | TRBV19 | TGTGCCAGTAGCCCCGGGGACACTCAAGAGACCCAGTACTTC | CASSPGDTQETQYF
. | TRBJ1-3 | . | TRBV30 | TGTGCCTGGAACGGGAACTCTGGAAACACCATATATTTT | CAWNGNSGNTIYF
TRBD1 | TRBJ1-2 | . | TRBV19 | TGTGCCAGTAGTCTCTGGGACAGGGAAAATGGCTACACCTTC | CASSLWDRENGYTF
. | TRBJ1-6 | . | TRBV7-3 | TGTGCCAGCAGCTTAAGGCAGCGATCACCCCTCCACTTT | CASSLRQRSPLHF
. | TRBJ1-3 | . | TRBV2 | TGTGCCAGCACAGGGCTGGCTGGAAACACCATATATTTT | CASTGLAGNTIYF
TRBD1 | TRBJ2-7 | . | TRBV6-5 | TGTGCCAGCAGTTACTCGAGACTCCAGGGGGCATACGAGCAGTACTTC | CASSYSRLQGAYEQYF
. | TRBJ1-1 | . | TRBV7-9 | TGTGCCAGCATCAACGACGGGCGGGGGGCTCGTATCACTGAAGCTTTCTTT | CASINDGRGARITEAFF
. | TRBJ1-5 | . | TRBV28 | TGTGCCAGCAGCCCAATCGTCGGTCAGCCCCAGCATTTT | CASSPIVGQPQHF
. | TRBJ1-1 | few | TRBV19 | TGTGCCAGTAGTATTCGCAGGGGCGCTGAAGCTTTCTTT | CASSIRRGAEAFF
. | TRBJ1-1 | few | TRBV4-3 | TGCGCCAGCAGCCACCAGGGAGGCACTGAAGCTTTCTTT | CASSHQGGTEAFF
TRBD2 | TRBJ2-5 | . | TRBV4-2 | TGTGCCAGCAGCCAAGATCTGAGCGGGGAGAGAGAGACCCAGTACTTC | CASSQDLSGERETQYF
TRBD1 | TRBJ2-1 | . | TRBV5-1 | TGCGCCAGCAGCTTCGGGACAGGGGGCAATGAGCAGTTCTTC | CASSFGTGGNEQFF
. | TRBJ2-2 | . | TRBV15 | TGTGCCACCAGCAGTGCCCCGGGGTGGCACGCGAACACCGGGGAGCTGTTTTTT | CATSSAPGWHANTGELFF
. | TRBJ2-2 | . | TRBV6-1 | TGTGCCACCCAGGGAATCTTGTCCGGGGAGCTGTTTTTT | CATQGILSGELFF
. | TRBJ2-3 | . | TRBV18 | TGTGCCAGCTCACCACCCGGCGGAGCGGGCACAGATACGCAGTATTTT | CASSPPGGAGTDTQYF
. | TRBJ2-3 | few | TRBV7-9 | TGTGCCAGCAGCTTAGAGGCGGTCGGCACAGATACGCAGTATTTT | CASSLEAVGTDTQYF
TRBD2 | TRBJ2-7 | . | TRBV18 | TGTGCCAGCTCCATCTCGGGGGGGGCCAACTACGAGCAGTACTTC | CASSISGGANYEQYF
TRBD1 | TRBJ1-2 | . | TRBV18 | TGTGCCAGCTCACCTACAGGGGCACACTATGGCTACACCTTC | CASSPTGAHYGYTF
TRBD1 | TRBJ2-5 | once | TRBV9 | TGTGCCAGCAGCGAGGGGGCAGGGGGCCGAGGGGAGACCCAGTACTTC | CASSEGAGGRGETQYF
. | TRBJ2-7 | . | TRBV25-1 | TGTGCCACCCAAGGACAGATCTACGAGCAGTACTTC | CATQGQIYEQYF
. | TRBJ2-7 | . | TRBV2 | TGTGCCAGCAGGGCGGGGGCCCTCGGGGAGCAGTACTTC | CASRAGALGEQYF
TRBD1 | TRBJ2-6 | . | TRBV2 | TGTGCCAGCCTACAGGGGGCAGGTGGGGCCAACGTCCTGACTTTC | CASLQGAGGANVLTF
. | TRBJ2-7 | . | TRBV18 | TGTGCCAGCTCACCGTTGACAGGCTCAATGGGCGAGCAGTACTTC | CASSPLTGSMGEQYF
TRBD1 | TRBJ1-6 | . | TRBV14 | TGTGCCAGCAGCCAAGCTGAGCGGGACAGGGGGCTTCCACCCCTCCACTTT | CASSQAERDRGLPPLHF
. | TRBJ1-2 | . | TRBV9 | TGTGCCAGCAGCGTAGCTGGACAGAACTATGGCTACACCTTC | CASSVAGQNYGYTF
. | TRBJ2-2 | . | TRBV6-5 | TGTGCCAGCACCCCGAGACCCACTCGGGCCGGGGAGCTGTTTTTT | CASTPRPTRAGELFF
TRBD1 | TRBJ2-7 | once | TRBV18 | TGTGCCAGCTCTCCCACAGGGGACCCCTACGAGCAGTACTTC | CASSPTGDPYEQYF
TRBD1 | TRBJ1-5 | . | TRBV6-6 | TGTGCCAGCAGTTGGGGGACAGGGGTGGTTAATCAGCCCCAGCATTTT | CASSWGTGVVNQPQHF
. | TRBJ1-1 | . | TRBV18 | TGTGCCAGCTCACCGGCACTAACCGGGGACACTGAAGCTTTCTTT | CASSPALTGDTEAFF
. | TRBJ2-5 | . | TRBV5-6 | TGTGCCAGCATCCATTGGACAGTCACGGAGACCCAGTACTTC | CASIHWTVTETQYF
. | TRBJ2-3 | . | TRBV11-3 | TGTGCCAGCAGCTCGACTACTCCAGGCACAGATACGCAGTATTTT | CASSSTTPGTDTQYF
TRBD2 | TRBJ2-5 | . | TRBV11-2 | TGTGCCAGCAGCCCCATGCTGGGGACTAGTCTCGGAGAGACCCAGTACTTC | CASSPMLGTSLGETQYF
. | TRBJ2-3 | . | TRBV2 | TGTGCCAGCAGCCCTGCCGGAGATACGCAGTATTTT | CASSPAGDTQYF
TRBD2 | TRBJ2-2 | . | TRBV5-1 | TGCGCCAGCAGCTTCGTTCCGGGGGGGCGGACCGGGGAGCTGTTTTTT | CASSFVPGGRTGELFF